The rows below give T cell receptor beta chains drawn from one sample of a study of cytomegalovirus exposure and HLA in healthy donors. The protocol was immunoSEQ multiplex PCR, while the TCRdb copy is restricted to in-frame clones and leaves out a portion. The table lists 150,000 to 180,000 clones, 86% of them singletons, with over 2% in the top ten. Sequenced: PBMCs. These TCRs come from a human donor in good health. Each CDR3 is given without its conserved first and last residue.

V: TRBV5-1
J: TRBJ2-4
length: 11
CDR3: AFYGRDRSIQY

V: TRBV6-1
J: TRBJ1-2
length: 13
CDR3: ASSDKQGIGYGYT

V: TRBV7-3
J: TRBJ2-2
length: 13
CDR3: ASSSTGKNTGELF

V: TRBV27
J: TRBJ1-5
length: 13
CDR3: ASSLSWTANQPQH

V: TRBV28
J: TRBJ1-2
length: 13
CDR3: ASSFRGQFGYGYT

V: TRBV18
J: TRBJ1-2
length: 11
CDR3: ASRGTGEIGYT

V: TRBV6-1
J: TRBJ2-7
length: 13
CDR3: ASSETSPGAYEQY

V: TRBV4-3
J: TRBJ1-6
length: 11
CDR3: ASSQERLSPLH

V: TRBV29-1
J: TRBJ2-5
length: 13
CDR3: SVVAGLAVQETQY

V: TRBV7-3
J: TRBJ1-4
length: 13
CDR3: ASSATGSTNEKLF

V: TRBV30
J: TRBJ2-2
length: 12
CDR3: AWSPWTGAGELF

V: TRBV7-2
J: TRBJ2-1
length: 13
CDR3: ASSRGLAANNEQF

V: TRBV5-4
J: TRBJ1-6
length: 12
CDR3: ASSLSSYNSPLH

V: TRBV5-1
J: TRBJ2-7
length: 14
CDR3: ASSLRLQGSSYEQY

V: TRBV29-1
J: TRBJ1-1
length: 8
CDR3: SVVEAGSF

V: TRBV28
J: TRBJ1-5
length: 13
CDR3: ASSFQGASNQPQH

V: TRBV28
J: TRBJ2-5
length: 11
CDR3: ASSLPGSGYQY

V: TRBV2
J: TRBJ2-3
length: 12
CDR3: ASRWTQGTDTQY

V: TRBV4-1
J: TRBJ1-1
length: 12
CDR3: ASSQEGTGRWVF

V: TRBV5-6
J: TRBJ1-1
length: 15
CDR3: ASSFDRGSVMNTEAF

V: TRBV18
J: TRBJ1-1
length: 13
CDR3: ASSLITGWGTEAF

V: TRBV5-1
J: TRBJ2-3
length: 13
CDR3: ASSSMAGVVDTQY

V: TRBV7-6
J: TRBJ1-1
length: 11
CDR3: ASSLQAGTEAF

V: TRBV18
J: TRBJ2-1
length: 14
CDR3: ASSPPAGRDTGEQF

V: TRBV9
J: TRBJ1-1
length: 14
CDR3: ASSVGIGGAVTEAF

V: TRBV28
J: TRBJ2-4
length: 15
CDR3: ASSFGGGRGTKNIQY

V: TRBV30
J: TRBJ2-1
length: 9
CDR3: AWSSDNEQF

V: TRBV4-3
J: TRBJ1-1
length: 18
CDR3: ASSQDAPGTVKGDGTEAF

V: TRBV7-2
J: TRBJ2-3
length: 10
CDR3: ASSPVTDTQY

V: TRBV19
J: TRBJ1-1
length: 11
CDR3: ASSVGLRTEAF

V: TRBV27
J: TRBJ2-6
length: 12
CDR3: ASGRSSGANVLT

V: TRBV7-3
J: TRBJ2-3
length: 12
CDR3: ASSEGGKADTQY

V: TRBV9
J: TRBJ1-2
length: 11
CDR3: ASSAFTESGYT

V: TRBV6-5
J: TRBJ2-1
length: 13
CDR3: ASSWPSGGYNEQF

V: TRBV11-3
J: TRBJ2-1
length: 11
CDR3: ASSLAPRDEQF

V: TRBV7-2
J: TRBJ2-6
length: 16
CDR3: ASSHLWGGPSGANVLT

V: TRBV27
J: TRBJ1-2
length: 12
CDR3: ASSYRDLGYGYT

V: TRBV13
J: TRBJ2-1
length: 13
CDR3: ASSLDQGSYNEQF

V: TRBV7-2
J: TRBJ2-7
length: 15
CDR3: ASSSRLSGGNSYEQY

V: TRBV27
J: TRBJ1-2
length: 13
CDR3: ASSLSSGSGYGYT

V: TRBV5-8
J: TRBJ2-1
length: 11
CDR3: ASSLELVGEQF

V: TRBV9
J: TRBJ1-2
length: 13
CDR3: ASSEGQGVRYGYT

V: TRBV19
J: TRBJ1-2
length: 10
CDR3: ASSNRDMGYT

V: TRBV27
J: TRBJ1-2
length: 11
CDR3: ASSIDANYGYT

V: TRBV29-1
J: TRBJ2-1
length: 11
CDR3: SVTSGAYNEQF

V: TRBV7-9
J: TRBJ2-5
length: 11
CDR3: ASSRDRVETQY

V: TRBV6-1
J: TRBJ2-1
length: 13
CDR3: ASSRTGGTYNEQF

V: TRBV9
J: TRBJ2-3
length: 13
CDR3: ASSVRGGNADTQY

V: TRBV28
J: TRBJ2-1
length: 11
CDR3: ASSLPRGNEQF

V: TRBV2
J: TRBJ2-6
length: 12
CDR3: ASSRGFGANVLT

V: TRBV18
J: TRBJ2-3
length: 12
CDR3: ASSPIRDTDTQY

V: TRBV6-4
J: TRBJ2-1
length: 13
CDR3: ASSDGAGDYNEQF

V: TRBV2
J: TRBJ1-5
length: 15
CDR3: ASSPFYGVKSNQPQH

V: TRBV5-8
J: TRBJ1-5
length: 15
CDR3: ASIRGATGTGYQPQH

V: TRBV2
J: TRBJ2-5
length: 11
CDR3: ASSKDRGETQY

V: TRBV5-6
J: TRBJ1-1
length: 13
CDR3: ASSLRQGLNTEAF

V: TRBV7-8
J: TRBJ2-3
length: 14
CDR3: ASSLAAGGDTDTQY

V: TRBV6-1
J: TRBJ2-1
length: 10
CDR3: ASSSLTASAF

V: TRBV18
J: TRBJ2-7
length: 16
CDR3: ASSPAGLADFYSYEQY